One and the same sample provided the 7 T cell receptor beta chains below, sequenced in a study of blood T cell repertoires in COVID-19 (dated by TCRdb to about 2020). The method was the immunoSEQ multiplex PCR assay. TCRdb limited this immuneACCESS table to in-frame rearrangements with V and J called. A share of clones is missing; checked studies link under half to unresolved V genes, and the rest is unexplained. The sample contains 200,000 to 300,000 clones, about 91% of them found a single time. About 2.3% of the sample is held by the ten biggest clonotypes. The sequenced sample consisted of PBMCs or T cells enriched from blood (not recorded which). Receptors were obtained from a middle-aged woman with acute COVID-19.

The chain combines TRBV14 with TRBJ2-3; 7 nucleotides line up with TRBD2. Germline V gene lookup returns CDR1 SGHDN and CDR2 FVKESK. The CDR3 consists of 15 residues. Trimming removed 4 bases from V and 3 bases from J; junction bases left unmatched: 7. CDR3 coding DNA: TGTGCCAGCAGCCCCCCTGGGGGGGAGACAGATACGCAGTATTTT. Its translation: CASSPPGGETDTQYF.

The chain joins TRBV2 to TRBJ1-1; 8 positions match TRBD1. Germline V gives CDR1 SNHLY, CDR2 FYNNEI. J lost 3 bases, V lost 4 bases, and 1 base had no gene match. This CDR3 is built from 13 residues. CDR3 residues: CASSGTGYTEAFF. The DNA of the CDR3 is TGTGCCAGCAGTGGGACAGGGTACACTGAAGCTTTCTTT.

The CDR3 nucleotides are TGCGCCAGCAGCACGGGACTAGCGGGAGTAAATGAGCAGTTCTTC. This sequence encodes CASSTGLAGVNEQFF. The rearrangement links TRBV5-1 to TRBJ2-1, with 14 bases that match TRBD2. The trim removed 4 bases at V and 7 bases at J, leaving 4 bases unmatched. Germline CDR1 reads SGHRS; CDR2 reads YFSETQ. This CDR3 has 15 amino acids. Full variable domain (missing parts from reference TRBV5-1 and TRBJ2-1): KAGVTQTPRYLIKTRGQQVTLSCSPISGHRSVSWYQQTPGQGLQFLFEYFSETQRNKGNFPGRFSGRQFSNSRSEMNVSTLELGDSALYLCASSTGLAGVNEQFFGPGTRLTVL.

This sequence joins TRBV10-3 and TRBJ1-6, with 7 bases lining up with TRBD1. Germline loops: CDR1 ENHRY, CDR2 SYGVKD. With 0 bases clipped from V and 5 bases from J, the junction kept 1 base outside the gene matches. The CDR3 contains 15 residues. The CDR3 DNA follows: TGTGCCATCAGTGAGTCGACAGGGAATAATTCACCCCTCCACTTT. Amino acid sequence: CAISESTGNNSPLHF.

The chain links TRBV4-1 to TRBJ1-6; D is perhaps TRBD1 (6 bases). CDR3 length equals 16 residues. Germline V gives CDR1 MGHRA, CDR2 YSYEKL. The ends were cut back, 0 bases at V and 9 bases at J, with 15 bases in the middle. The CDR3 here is CASSQDRTLGGSPLHF. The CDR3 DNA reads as TGCGCCAGCAGCCAAGACAGGACCTTAGGGGGTTCACCCCTCCACTTT.

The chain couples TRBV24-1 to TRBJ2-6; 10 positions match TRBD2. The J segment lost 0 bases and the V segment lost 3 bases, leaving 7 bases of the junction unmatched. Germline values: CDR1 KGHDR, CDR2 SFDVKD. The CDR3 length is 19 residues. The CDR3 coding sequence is TGTGCCACCAGTGATATTTGGACTAGCGGTCTCTCTGGGGCCAACGTCCTGACTTTC. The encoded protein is CATSDIWTSGLSGANVLTF.

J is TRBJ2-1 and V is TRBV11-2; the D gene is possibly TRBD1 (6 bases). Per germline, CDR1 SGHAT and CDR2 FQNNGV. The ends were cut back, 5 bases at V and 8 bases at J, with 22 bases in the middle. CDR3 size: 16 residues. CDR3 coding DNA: TGTGCCAGCAGCCCGAGACTCTCCTTTGGGGGCGATGAGCAGTTCTTC. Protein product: CASSPRLSFGGDEQFF. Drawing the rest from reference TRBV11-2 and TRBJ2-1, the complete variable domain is EAGVAQSPRYKIIEKRQSVAFWCNPISGHATLYWYQQILGQGPKLLIQFQNNGVVDDSQLPKDRFSAERLKGVDSTLKIQPAKLEDSAVYLCASSPRLSFGGDEQFFGPGTRLTVL.